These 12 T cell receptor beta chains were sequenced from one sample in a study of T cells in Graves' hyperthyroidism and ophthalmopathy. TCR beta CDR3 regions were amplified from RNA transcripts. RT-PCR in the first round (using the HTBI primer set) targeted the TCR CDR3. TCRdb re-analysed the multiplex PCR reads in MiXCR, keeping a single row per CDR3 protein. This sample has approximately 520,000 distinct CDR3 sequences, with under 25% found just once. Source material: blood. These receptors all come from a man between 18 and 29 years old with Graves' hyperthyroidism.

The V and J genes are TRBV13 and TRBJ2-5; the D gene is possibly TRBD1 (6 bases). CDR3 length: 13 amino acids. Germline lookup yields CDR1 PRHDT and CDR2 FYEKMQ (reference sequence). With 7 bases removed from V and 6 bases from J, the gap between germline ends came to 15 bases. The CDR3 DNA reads TGTGCCAGCAACTCGGACAGAGCGCAGACCCAGTACTTC. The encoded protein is CASNSDRAQTQYF.

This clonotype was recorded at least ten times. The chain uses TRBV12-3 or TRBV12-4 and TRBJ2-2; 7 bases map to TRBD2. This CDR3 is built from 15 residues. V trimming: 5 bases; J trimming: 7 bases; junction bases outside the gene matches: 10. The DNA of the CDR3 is TGTGCCAGCAGTAACCGGGACTATGAGGACGGGGAGCTGTTTTTT. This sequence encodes CASSNRDYEDGELFF.

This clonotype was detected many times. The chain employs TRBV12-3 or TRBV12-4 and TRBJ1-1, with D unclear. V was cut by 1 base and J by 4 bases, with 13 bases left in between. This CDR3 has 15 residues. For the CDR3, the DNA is TGTGCCAGCAGTTTAGATGAGGTAGGAAGCACTGAAGCTTTCTTT. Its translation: CASSLDEVGSTEAFF.

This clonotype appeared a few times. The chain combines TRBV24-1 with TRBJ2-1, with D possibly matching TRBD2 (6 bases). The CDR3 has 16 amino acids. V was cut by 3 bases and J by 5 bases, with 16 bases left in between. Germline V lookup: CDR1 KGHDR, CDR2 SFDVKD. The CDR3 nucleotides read TGTGCCACCAGTGATCCTCGCGGGGTGCAGGACAATGAGCAGTTCTTC. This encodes CATSDPRGVQDNEQFF.

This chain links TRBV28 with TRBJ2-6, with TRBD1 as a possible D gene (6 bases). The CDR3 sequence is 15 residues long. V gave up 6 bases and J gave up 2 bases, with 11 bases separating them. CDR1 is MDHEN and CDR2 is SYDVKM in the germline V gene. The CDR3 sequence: CASRGGWTGANVLTF. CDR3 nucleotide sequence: TGTGCCAGCAGAGGGGGTTGGACTGGGGCCAACGTCCTGACTTTC.

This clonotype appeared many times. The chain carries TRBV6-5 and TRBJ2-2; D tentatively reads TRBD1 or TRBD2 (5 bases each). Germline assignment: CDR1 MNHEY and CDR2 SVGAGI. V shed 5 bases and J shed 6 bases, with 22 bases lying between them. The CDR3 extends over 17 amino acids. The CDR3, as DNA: TGTGCCAGCAGTCCACTCGAGGGACCACGCACGTCCGGGGAGCTGTTTTTT. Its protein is CASSPLEGPRTSGELFF.

This CDR3 reads CASSPGLAGPPGEQYV. In nucleotides, the CDR3 is TGCGCCAGCAGCCCGGGACTAGCGGGGCCCCCGGGAGAGCAGTACGTC. The chain couples TRBV5-1 to TRBJ2-7, with 13 bases identical to TRBD2. J was trimmed by 7 bases and V by 4 bases; bases with no gene match: 11. The germline V gene encodes CDR1 SGHRS and CDR2 YFSETQ. This CDR3 has 16 amino acids.

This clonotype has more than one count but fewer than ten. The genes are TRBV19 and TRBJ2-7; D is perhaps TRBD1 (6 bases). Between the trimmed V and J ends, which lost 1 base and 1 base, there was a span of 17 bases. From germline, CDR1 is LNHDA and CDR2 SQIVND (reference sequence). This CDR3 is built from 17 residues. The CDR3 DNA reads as TGTGCCAGTAGTATAGGTCAGGGCCCCGGGACATCCTACGAGCAGTACTTC. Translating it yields CASSIGQGPGTSYEQYF.

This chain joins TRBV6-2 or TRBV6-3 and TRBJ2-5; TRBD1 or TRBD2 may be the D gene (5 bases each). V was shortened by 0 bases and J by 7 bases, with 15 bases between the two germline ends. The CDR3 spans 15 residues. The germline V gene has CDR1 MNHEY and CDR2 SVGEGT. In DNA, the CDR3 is TGTGCCAGCAGTTACTCGACCGGGGCGATTGGGACCCAGTACTTC. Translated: CASSYSTGAIGTQYF.

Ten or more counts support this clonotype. This CDR3 reads CASRHRQGTSGTEAFF. The DNA of the CDR3 is TGTGCCAGCAGACACAGACAGGGAACGAGTGGCACTGAAGCTTTCTTT. The V and J genes are TRBV12-3 or TRBV12-4 and TRBJ1-1, with TRBD1 matching over 7 bases. V gave up 6 bases and J gave up 4 bases; unmatched junction bases: 14. CDR3 size: 16 residues.

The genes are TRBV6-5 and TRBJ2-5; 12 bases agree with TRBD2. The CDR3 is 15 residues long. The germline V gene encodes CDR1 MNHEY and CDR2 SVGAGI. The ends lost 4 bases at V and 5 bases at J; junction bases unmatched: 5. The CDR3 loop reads CASSSPSGRGETQYF. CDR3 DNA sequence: TGTGCCAGCAGTTCCCCTAGCGGGAGGGGGGAGACCCAGTACTTC.

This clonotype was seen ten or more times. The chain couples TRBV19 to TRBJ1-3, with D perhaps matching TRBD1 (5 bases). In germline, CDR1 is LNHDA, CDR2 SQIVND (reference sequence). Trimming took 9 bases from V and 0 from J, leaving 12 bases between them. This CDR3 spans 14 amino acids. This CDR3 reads CASMGLFSGNTIYF. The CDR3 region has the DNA TGTGCCAGCATGGGACTGTTCTCTGGAAACACCATATATTTT.